Each of the 3 T cell receptor beta chains below was sequenced from the same sample in a study of OX40 agonist ivuxolimab in advanced cancers. The library was prepared using the immunoSEQ multiplex PCR assay. Entries here come from immuneACCESS through TCRdb and include only in-frame sequences with V and J called. Some clones fail to appear in such tables; in the studies checked, an unresolved V gene covers under half of the shortfall, and the cause of the remainder is unknown. The sample contains about 73,000 clones, just over 85% of them found a single time. 0.65% to 0.9% of the sample rests with the top ten. The sample consisted of CD4+ or CD8+ T cells sorted from blood, taken in a trial of the OX40 agonist ivuxolimab. The receptors come from an adult with an advanced solid tumor such as melanoma, head and neck, liver or kidney cancer.

This clone showed up just once. The chain carries TRBV29-1 and TRBJ1-3; possible D gene TRBD1, 5 bases. The CDR3 sequence is 13 residues long. V lost 4 bases, J lost 2 bases, and 9 bases lay in between. Germline CDR1 reads SQVTM; CDR2 reads ANQGSEA. CDR3 sequence (DNA): TGCAGCGTTGTCTGGGGGACTGGAAACACCATATATTTT. It is translated as CSVVWGTGNTIYF.

The chain carries TRBV27 and TRBJ1-1, with D uncertain. CDR3 length equals 14 residues. Trimming cost V 8 bases and J 4 bases, with 17 bases left between them. Germline CDR1 MNHEY, CDR2 SMNVEV (reference sequence). The CDR3 sequence is CASWPHKSGTEAFF. In DNA form, the CDR3 reads TGTGCCAGCTGGCCGCACAAGTCCGGCACTGAAGCTTTCTTT.

V usage is TRBV18 and J usage is TRBJ1-2; no clear D. Germline V gives CDR1 KGHSH, CDR2 LQKENI. The germline V and J ends were trimmed by 0 bases and 10 bases, with 18 bases remaining between them. The CDR3 loop spans 15 amino acids. Here the CDR3 reads CASSPPAGGSLSYTF. The CDR3 nucleotides read TGTGCCAGCTCACCACCCGCGGGAGGCTCGCTGTCCTACACCTTC.